This TCR beta chain appears in the sequencing data of a study of T cells and Merkel cell carcinoma outcomes. Only one count was recorded for this clone. No antigen is known for it. This CDR3 has 15 residues. Germline V CDR1 and CDR2: SQVTM, ANQGSEA. The V and J ends lost 4 bases and 2 bases respectively, with 16 bases between them. Study-wide points: In Merkel cell carcinoma, repertoire and T-cell density reportedly predicted outcomes.

The protocol was immunoSEQ multiplex PCR, while the TCRdb copy is restricted to in-frame clones and leaves out a portion. This repertoire shows around 8,900 clones, roughly 84% found once; its top ten account for 2% to 2.5%. The material sequenced was tumor tissue from Merkel cell carcinoma. The TCR originated in a human donor with Merkel cell carcinoma. The chain carries TRBV29-1 and TRBJ2-3, with D possibly being TRBD2 (7 bases). The CDR3 sequence: CSVVGPGGNTDTQYF. For the CDR3, the DNA is TGCAGCGTTGTTGGACCGGGGGGCAACACAGATACGCAGTATTTT.